Listed here is a single TCR beta chain. Its antigen is undetermined. This entry belongs to a study of response to subunit inactivated influenza vaccine. Notes on the study in general: That few new T cells are recruited by each seasonal influenza vaccination was the authors' suggestion.

Using its own MiXCR run on the RT-PCR reads, TCRdb lists one record per CDR3 protein. The table includes about 700,000 distinct CDR3 sequences, around 14% detected once. Sample: PBMCs from blood, taken 14 to 15 days before vaccination. The clonotype was recovered from a man aged 50-59 years who received an inactivated influenza vaccine.

In DNA form, the CDR3 reads TGCAGTGCTAGGGCCCCCGAGGGGAGCGGGAGCACAGATACGCAGTATTTT. This codes for CSARAPEGSGSTDTQYF. V usage is TRBV20-1 and J usage is TRBJ2-3; D perhaps matches TRBD2 (6 bases). Looked up from germline, CDR1 is DFQATT and CDR2 is SNEGSKA (reference sequence). V lost 3 bases and J 0 bases, leaving 19 bases between the germline ends. This CDR3 is 17 amino acids long.